The T cell receptor beta chain under discussion was sequenced for a study of cytomegalovirus exposure and HLA in healthy donors (TCRdb year 2017). Regarding the complete study: According to an earlier analysis of 587 of the donors, some 180 million T cells yielded 100 million or so unique TCR beta sequences and about 300 Gb of sequence data. An early release that covered about 640 HLA-typed donors contained 250 to 350 gigabases of sequencing data and 75 million to 100 million unique TCR sequences. Among the roughly 400 genotyped donors, under 90% belonged to the genetic ancestry cluster associated with self-reported Caucasian donors. The study aimed to test whether signatures of past pathogen exposure could be identified by cataloging public T cell receptors. Using immunosequencing, the study profiled T cell repertoires from roughly 650 subjects and related those repertoires to cytomegalovirus serostatus. A separate validation cohort of more than 100 different subjects was used in addition to the roughly 670-subject first cohort. The study combined high-throughput TCR immunosequencing, statistical association of individual TCRs with disease status, and machine learning to predict cytomegalovirus infection status. In a later analysis, previously published TCR beta repertoires from about 640 donors were re-analyzed and high-resolution HLA genotyping was added so that TCR occurrence patterns could be studied. The later analysis used no new phenotypic data to find candidate immune exposures, relying instead on TCR beta sequences and their occurrence across donors. In an earlier analysis of several hundred of the donors, high-throughput TCR beta sequencing was used to judge whether each TCR beta V gene segment behaved as functional or pseudogenic. Donor age, sex, ethnicity and CMV serostatus were collected together with the repertoire data. Genome-wide SNP genotypes for about 65% of the roughly 670 donors were used in a later genetic analysis, which treated that subset as a discovery cohort. Every discovery cohort repertoire had been produced on one sequencing platform. Class I and class II HLA loci were covered by the typing at four-digit resolution. The number of donors typed differed by locus, with 629-630 for A, B, C, DRB1 and DQB1, around 520 for DQA1, 600 to 610 for DPA1, and over 400 for DPB1. A handful of DR-DQ haplotypes were handled as single units for association and clustering because linkage in the cohort was strong. Across 398 genotyped donors of the cohort, an average of roughly 200,000 unique TCR beta nucleotide sequences per donor were sequenced, and about a sixth of those sequences were non-productive. Results and caveats for the whole study, not just this receptor: A later genetic analysis reported fewer N-insertions in productive TCRs among donors in an Asian-associated ancestry cluster than the roughly 620-donor mean. The sequencing pipeline was judged likely to have produced a cluster of highly shared sequence variants as a technical artifact. Across donors, most TCR sequences were observed very rarely, whereas some public TCRs were present in many individuals. The classifier was reported to diagnose cytomegalovirus status with high specificity and sensitivity in both the original and validation cohorts. V-gene and J-gene trimming of TCR beta chains was associated with a missense DCLRE1C variant in a later genetic analysis, and the association was replicated in an independent cohort. The cohort was sequenced for TCR beta chains only, and without alpha or paired-chain data the features that could be detected were limited. In a later analysis, the rate of TCR association differed among HLA loci, with DRB1 alleles having the most associated TCRs and HLA-C alleles having the fewest. Because HLA typing was missing for some donors at each locus, association tests included only the typed subset. Correlated functional status among segregating V segments might reflect linkage disequilibrium, but an unknown experimental factor could not be ruled out. In an earlier analysis of approximately 590 of the donors, most TCR beta V segments were observed in productive rearrangements about 87% or about 30% of the time, broadly matching IMGT annotations. In a later analysis, HLA-associated TCR beta chains were found to be more clonally expanded and to have lower generation probabilities than equally common non-associated chains. The authors suggested that the approach could potentially be extended to other disease states and immunological phenotypes. A further reported finding was that TCR beta sequences accurately predicted the HLA-A and HLA-B alleles for most subjects in the first cohort. Because the 87-base-pair reads could not distinguish some IMGT-functional V segments, including TRBV6-2 and TRBV6-3, those segments were excluded. According to a later analysis, most CMV-associated TCR beta chains appeared to be HLA-restricted, and the HLA associations seemed to be driven largely by CMV exposure. Approximately 18 rarely observed V segments, including chromosome 9 orphons, were excluded from the earlier analysis of just under 600 of the donors because counts were too low. When HLA alleles, especially DR and DQ, strongly co-occurred, TCR associations were difficult to assign to individual alleles. In a later analysis, several top co-occurrence clusters were reported to appear linked to parvovirus B19, influenza, CMV and Epstein-Barr virus. At a false discovery rate of 0.05, a later analysis linked around 15,000 TCR beta sequences to specific HLA alleles. Three of the identified cytomegalovirus-associated TCR beta chains were confirmed in vitro to be specific for cytomegalovirus antigens. Roughly uniform sequencing depth across donors was assumed in presence/absence analyses, although this assumption may not hold. A total of roughly 160 TCR beta chains were listed by the study as associated with cytomegalovirus. For the cohort, immune exposure information was limited to CMV serostatus.

In total, fewer than 750 healthy bone marrow donors made up the cohort. At the time of sampling, every cohort member was nominally healthy, though immune exposures that went unrecorded were likely present. The donor was CMV seronegative and was included in the group of several hundred seronegative cohort members. Each donor provided a peripheral blood sample, and peripheral blood mononuclear cells were used for TCR beta sequencing. Genomic DNA was extracted from the blood cell samples with the Qiagen DNeasy Blood Extraction Kit. The sample holds a few counts of this clone. Its antigen specificity is not known. Qualities for individual bases were not recorded, and no much larger clone is one base off. Library generation was performed with the immunoSEQ multiplex PCR assay. A mixture of 60 forward primers for TCR Vbeta segments and 13 reverse primers for TCR Jbeta segments was used in the multiplex PCR. A multiplex PCR assay on genomic DNA amplified the CDR3 region of rearranged TCR beta genes. On the Illumina HiSeq System, the amplified TCR beta libraries were sequenced as 87-base-pair reads. The authors' analysis ran thus. A later analysis tallied around 82 million unique TCR beta chains across the 666 repertoires, and about 12 million of those chains were shared by two or more donors. A nearest-neighbor algorithm error-corrected the raw reads and collapsed the reads into unique sequences, merging closely related sequences to remove PCR and sequencing errors. Alignment of CDR3 sequences to IMGT reference sequences was used to assign V, D and J gene segments. For a sequence to be retained, at least a six-nucleotide match to both a V gene segment and a J gene segment was required. Rearrangements were classified as productive when the CDR3 lacked stop codons and remained in frame with V and J, and all other rearrangements were classified as non-productive. Following IMGT convention, CDR3 was defined as the stretch from the second conserved V-encoded cysteine to the conserved J-encoded phenylalanine. The earlier analysis of 500 to 750 of the donors excluded any sequence lacking an unambiguous match to a single V gene segment. An earlier analysis of several hundred of the donors classified V segments as functional when productive rearrangements were above 56.7% and as segregating when the standard deviation between donors was above 5%. A statistical classification framework was built for diagnosing cytomegalovirus status from the catalog of TCR beta chain sequences. In a later analysis, TCR nucleotide sequences were compared against IMGT/GENE-DB human TR gene sequences so that V and J genes could be assigned. A later analysis assigned CDR3 sequences and most-parsimonious VDJ recombination scenarios with the TCRdist pipeline. In a later analysis, each TCR beta chain was defined by its CDR3 amino acid sequence together with its V-gene family, and reads lacking a unique V-gene family were excluded. In a later analysis, 450 to 600 highly shared, low-generation-probability nucleotide sequences were removed to address suspected cross-contamination and a sequencing artifact. In a later analysis, a clonal expansion index was calculated for each public chain from normalized within-repertoire ranks of inferred template counts. A later analysis computed generation probabilities with a VDJ recombination model fitted to out-of-frame rearrangements, and checked the results against IGoR. In a later analysis, hypergeometric tests were used to score TCR-TCR, TCR-HLA and TCR-CMV co-occurrence, with a repertoire-size bias correction applied to TCR pairs. False discovery rates were estimated in a later analysis by permuting HLA or CMV assignments 20 times. In a later analysis, co-occurring TCRs were grouped with DBSCAN, and TCRdist sequence similarity was added when clustering was performed within HLA-allele-positive subsets. For co-occurrence clustering, repertoires with fewer than 30,000 or more than 120,000 public chains were excluded, along with about five repertoires with anomalous nucleotide sharing. The immuneACCESS repertoire file appears here via TCRdb, limited to in-frame rearrangements. These files lack a portion of the clones; in checked studies, under half of the deficit traces to unresolved V genes, and the cause of the others is not known. That table supplies the V and J calls and clone size; D and trimming were determined from the DNA. The sample data list 80,000 to 95,000 clones, and approximately 63% of these were observed just once. The ten biggest clones cover just under 6.5% of the sample.

Trimming takes 1 base off V and 4 bases off J; junction bases not matched to a gene: 6. CDR1 and CDR2, looked up from the germline V gene, are SNHLY and FYNNEI. Including the terminal cysteine and phenylalanine, the CDR3 comprises 15 residues. Only the CDR3 portion is preserved as DNA: 45 bases, with reading frame beginning at the first base. This clonotype was obtained from a woman between 25 and 40 years old in good health and CMV-seronegative. Material: PBMCs. The rearranged segments are TRBV2 and TRBJ1-1, with 7 junctional bases fitting TRBD1. This receptor carries the CDR3 CASSEGQGRVTEAFF. The sequence in DNA is TGTGCCAGCAGTGAAGGACAGGGAAGGGTCACTGAAGCTTTCTTT.